The 4 T cell receptor beta chains below all came from one sample that was sequenced in a study of blood T cell repertoires in COVID-19. Sequencing used immunoSEQ multiplex PCR; TCRdb keeps in-frame clones, though not all of them. In the table there are 250,000 to 300,000 clones, 81% of which are singletons. The sequenced sample was peripheral blood. These receptors were collected from a woman aged 55-70 years with active or convalescent COVID-19.

This clone occurred a few times. The chain couples TRBV15 to TRBJ2-4, with D perhaps matching TRBD2 (5 bases). This CDR3 has 15 amino acids. The V gene's germline CDR1 is LNHNV and CDR2 YYDKDF (reference sequence). Trimming cost V 0 bases and J 4 bases, with 10 bases left between them. DNA of the CDR3: TGTGCCACCAGCAGAGATCAGAGGGAAAAAAACATTCAGTACTTC. It translates to CATSRDQREKNIQYF.

The chain recombines TRBV19 with TRBJ2-1; 8 bases agree with TRBD2. The V segment lost 6 bases and the J segment 5 bases; nucleotides outside the gene matches: 9. Germline CDR1 and CDR2: LNHDA and SQIVND (reference sequence). There are 15 residues in the CDR3. The CDR3 coding sequence is TGTGCCAGTAGCCCCAGCGGGGGACGGAACAATGAGCAGTTCTTC. It is translated as CASSPSGGRNNEQFF.

The chain links TRBV15 to TRBJ1-4; D gene uncertain. The J call may not be correct, given that the DNA end is closer to TRBJ2-2. The CDR3 consists of 12 residues. CDR1 is LNHNV, CDR2 YYDKDF, per germline (reference sequence). The CDR3, as DNA: TGTGCCACCAGCAGGGTCCCCGGGGAGCTGTTTTTT. It is translated as CATSRVPGELFF.

The count of this clone is one. The J gene is TRBJ2-1, the V gene TRBV5-1; possibly TRBD1 for D (6 bases). V was clipped by 2 bases and J by 4 bases, with 13 bases between them. The germline CDR1 and CDR2 sequences are SGHRS and YFSETQ. The CDR3 is 15 amino acids. The CDR3 loop reads CASSFGQNPYNEQFF. The CDR3 nucleotides read TGCGCCAGCAGCTTCGGACAGAACCCTTACAATGAGCAGTTCTTC.